Presented here are 22 T cell receptor beta chains from one specimen sequenced in a study of radiation and T cells in renal cell carcinoma. Data came from immunoSEQ multiplex PCR; TCRdb stores just in-frame clones and leaves some out. The sample has about 150,000 clones, roughly 90% seen once. Described time point: blood 2 weeks post-SBRT. Treatment specified: 15 Gy SBRT to primary tumor, nephrectomy 4 weeks later. Specimen: blood, collected from a patient whose treatment included radiotherapy and nephrectomy. All receptors derive from a woman aged 45-65 years with renal cell carcinoma.

The V call is TRBV6-5, the J call TRBJ1-1; 7 nucleotides align to TRBD1. The germline gives CDR1 MNHEY, CDR2 SVGAGI. The V gene end was trimmed by 10 bases and the J gene end by 4 bases; junction bases not matched to a gene: 9. CDR3 length: 13 residues. The CDR3, as DNA: TGTGCCACCCTCCCCAACAGGGGCACTGAAGCTTTCTTT. This sequence encodes CATLPNRGTEAFF.

V usage is TRBV30 and J usage is TRBJ1-1, with D unresolved. CDR1 GTSNPN and CDR2 SVGIG come from the germline V gene (reference sequence). Trimming stripped 4 bases from V and 3 bases from J, with 18 bases between. The CDR3 loop spans 15 amino acids. CDR3 nucleotides: TGTGCCTGGACAACAGAAATTATCCCTTACACTGAAGCTTTCTTT. Protein sequence: CAWTTEIIPYTEAFF.

This clone was found a few times. The rearrangement joins TRBV5-6 to TRBJ2-6; no clear D gene. The germline CDR1 and CDR2 sequences are SGHDT and YYEEEE. The CDR3 is 14 residues long. Trimming pared 2 bases from V and 1 base from J, leaving 4 bases between. CDR3 nucleotide sequence: TGTGCCAGCAGCTTTTATTCTGGGGCCAACGTCCTGACTTTC. It encodes CASSFYSGANVLTF. The whole variable domain, remainder taken from reference TRBV5-6 and TRBJ2-6, is DAGVTQSPTHLIKTRGQQVTLRCSPKSGHDTVSWYQQALGQGPQFIFQYYEEEERQRGNFPDRFSGHQFPNYSSELNVNALLLGDSALYLCASSFYSGANVLTFGAGSRLTVL.

The chain is built from TRBV4-1 and TRBJ1-5, with a weak D call TRBD1 (6 bases). Trimming took 0 bases from V and 7 from J, leaving 13 bases between them. Germline lookup yields CDR1 MGHRA and CDR2 YSYEKL. This CDR3 comprises 15 residues. CDR3 loop: CASSQDEARGQPQHF. CDR3 bases: TGCGCCAGCAGCCAAGACGAGGCCAGGGGACAGCCCCAGCATTTT.

The gene calls are TRBV5-6 and TRBJ2-7, with 7 positions matching TRBD2. Germline trimming cut 3 bases from V and 11 bases from J; bases unmatched to any gene: 14. Looked up from germline, CDR1 is SGHDT and CDR2 is YYEEEE. The CDR3 runs 14 residues. CDR3 in amino acids: CASSWERGLQPEYF. Here the CDR3 DNA reads TGTGCCAGCAGCTGGGAGCGGGGTCTTCAACCGGAGTACTTC.

The chain uses TRBV6-1 and TRBJ2-5; D perhaps matches TRBD2 (6 bases). From germline, CDR1 is MNHNS and CDR2 SASEGT. The V gene lost 6 bases and the J gene lost 14 bases, with 19 bases spanning the gap. This CDR3 region has 12 residues. This CDR3 reads CASSPRELAFYF. The CDR3 DNA reads TGTGCCAGCAGCCCCCGGGAGCTAGCCTTCTACTTC.

This sequence joins TRBV7-2 and TRBJ2-2; weak D call: TRBD2 (6 bases). The CDR3 runs to 16 residues. Trimming stripped 6 bases from V and 3 bases from J, with 17 bases between. The germline gives CDR1 SGHTA, CDR2 FQGNSA. The CDR3 nucleotides are TGTGCCAGCAGAATTAGCGGCGGGGCTGACACCGGGGAGCTGTTTTTT. This translates into CASRISGGADTGELFF.

This sequence joins TRBV5-1 and TRBJ1-3; D is unresolved. The CDR3 runs to 15 residues. Trimming removed 6 bases at V and 1 base at J, with 14 bases between. From germline, CDR1 is SGHRS and CDR2 YFSETQ. The CDR3 sequence: CASTLAGVSGNTIYF. In nucleotides, the CDR3 is TGCGCCAGCACTTTGGCGGGAGTTTCTGGAAACACCATATATTTT.

The table lists this clone with a few counts. The rearrangement uses TRBV4-2 and TRBJ2-5, with a possible D match to TRBD2 (5 bases). This CDR3 is built from 15 residues. Germline CDR1 reads LGHNA; CDR2 reads YNFKEQ. V lost 3 bases to trimming and J lost 5 bases, with 16 bases between them. CDR3 loop: CASSHAGERIETQYF. CDR3 nucleotides: TGTGCCAGCAGCCATGCCGGGGAGCGAATCGAGACCCAGTACTTC.

The V and J genes are TRBV5-5 and TRBJ1-2, with 8 bases aligning to TRBD1. The CDR3 is 13 amino acids. Germline V gives CDR1 SGHKS, CDR2 YYEKEE (reference sequence). J gave up 7 bases and V 4 bases, and 6 bases lay outside the gene matches. CDR3 nucleotide sequence: TGTGCCAGCAGCACCGGGACAGGAGGTGGCTACACCTTC. Its protein product is CASSTGTGGGYTF.

V and J are TRBV5-1 and TRBJ1-5; D remains unclear. The CDR3 totals 13 residues. The germline V and J ends were trimmed by 4 bases and 2 bases, with 7 bases remaining between them. In germline, CDR1 is SGHRS, CDR2 YFSETQ. CDR3 sequence reads: CASSISGNQPQHF. The CDR3 nucleotides read TGCGCCAGCAGCATCAGCGGCAATCAGCCCCAGCATTTT. The variable domain in full, with the rest retrieved from reference TRBV5-1 and TRBJ1-5, is KAGVTQTPRYLIKTRGQQVTLSCSPISGHRSVSWYQQTPGQGLQFLFEYFSETQRNKGNFPGRFSGRQFSNSRSEMNVSTLELGDSALYLCASSISGNQPQHFGDGTRLSIL.

This chain uses TRBV5-1 with TRBJ2-7; 9 bases agree with TRBD1. Losses at the gene ends were 3 bases for V and 3 bases for J; bases not matched to a gene: 1. Per the germline V gene, CDR1 is SGHRS and CDR2 is YFSETQ. The CDR3 is made up of 13 amino acids. The CDR3 DNA follows: TGCGCCAGCAGCTCGGGACAGGGCTACGAGCAGTACTTC. Protein product: CASSSGQGYEQYF.

This chain links TRBV6-4 with TRBJ1-4, with D possibly matching TRBD1 (6 bases). The germline V gene has CDR1 MRHNA and CDR2 SNTAGT. Between the trimmed V and J ends, which lost 4 bases and 6 bases, there was a span of 21 bases. The length of the CDR3 is 17 residues. The CDR3 sequence is CASSATFRTALDEKLFF. Written as DNA, the CDR3 is TGTGCCAGCAGTGCGACCTTTAGGACAGCGCTCGATGAAAAACTGTTTTTT.

As regards this clone: The same CDR3 can be traced to other DNA sequences in this sample. The gene calls are TRBV7-3 and TRBJ1-1, with D hard to call. V was clipped by 2 bases and J by 1 base, with 5 bases between them. The V gene's germline CDR1 is SGHTA and CDR2 FQGTGA. The CDR3 loop spans 13 amino acids. Here the CDR3 reads CASSLGANTEAFF. The CDR3 coding sequence is TGTGCCAGCAGCTTAGGCGCGAACACTGAAGCTTTCTTT.

The chain is built from TRBV7-6 and TRBJ2-1; D not certain. This CDR3 has 13 residues. Germline CDR1 is SGHVS and CDR2 is FNYEAQ. V dropped 5 bases and J dropped 8 bases, with 13 bases sitting between them. The CDR3 DNA is TGTGCCAGCAGCCCGAGAGAAGGCGATGAGCAGTTCTTC. Translated: CASSPREGDEQFF.

CDR3 residues: CASSSGVYSGANVLTF. The CDR3, as DNA: TGTGCCAGCAGCTCCGGGGTATACTCTGGGGCCAACGTCCTGACTTTC. The chain combines TRBV11-2 with TRBJ2-6, with D maybe TRBD2 (5 bases). This CDR3 spans 16 amino acids. Trimming cost V 4 bases and J 0 bases, with 10 bases left between them. Germline lookup yields CDR1 SGHAT and CDR2 FQNNGV.

The chain employs TRBV13 and TRBJ1-6; 8 nucleotides match TRBD1. Germline values: CDR1 PRHDT, CDR2 FYEKMQ (reference sequence). This CDR3 has 14 residues. V lost 5 bases, J lost 9 bases, and 6 bases stayed unmatched. CDR3 sequence (DNA): TGTGCCAGCAGCCTTCCAGGGGGCTTTTCACCCCTCCACTTT. This codes for CASSLPGGFSPLHF.

This clone was found a few times. J is TRBJ1-1 and V is TRBV10-3; TRBD1 aligns across 7 bases. This CDR3 is built from 14 residues. V lost 8 bases, J lost 5 bases, and 11 bases stayed unmatched. The germline CDR1 and CDR2 sequences are ENHRY and SYGVKD. As DNA, the CDR3 is TGTGCCATCGGGCCTACAGGGGATGGGACTGAAGCTTTCTTT. Amino acid sequence: CAIGPTGDGTEAFF.

The chain recombines TRBV28 with TRBJ2-7; 7 bases fit TRBD1. Germline V gene data show CDR1 as MDHEN and CDR2 as SYDVKM. Trimming cost V 2 bases and J 7 bases; bases outside gene matches: 11. The CDR3 is 15 amino acids. The CDR3 DNA is TGTGCCAGCAGTTTAAGGGCAGGGGGTTTGGTGGAGCAGTACTTC. Protein product: CASSLRAGGLVEQYF.

This clone has only one observation. For the CDR3, the DNA is TGTGCCAGCAGTGGGAGCTTGGCGGGGGGCCACGGCGAGCAGTACTTC. It specifies CASSGSLAGGHGEQYF. The chain is built from TRBV5-6 and TRBJ2-7; 8 positions match TRBD2. Germline loops: CDR1 SGHDT, CDR2 YYEEEE. V was clipped by 5 bases and J by 6 bases; unmatched bases: 16. The length of the CDR3 is 16 residues.

The V gene is TRBV9, the J gene TRBJ1-3, with a possible D match to TRBD1 (5 bases). This CDR3 comprises 18 residues. Trimming pared 4 bases from V and 3 bases from J, leaving 23 bases between. Germline-derived CDR1 and CDR2 are SGDLS and YYNGEE. This chain's CDR3 is CASSPARPDSFSGNTIYF. DNA of the CDR3: TGTGCCAGCAGCCCCGCCCGCCCCGACAGCTTCAGTGGAAACACCATATATTTT. Full variable domain (remainder filled in from reference TRBV9 and TRBJ1-3): DSGVTQTPKHLITATGQRVTLRCSPRSGDLSVYWYQQSLDQGLQFLIQYYNGEERAKGNILERFSAQQFPDLHSELNLSSLELGDSALYFCASSPARPDSFSGNTIYFGEGSWLTVV.

V usage is TRBV7-9 and J usage is TRBJ1-2; D possibly corresponds to TRBD1 (6 bases). Germline CDR1 is SEHNR and CDR2 is FQNEAQ (reference sequence). V was shortened by 4 bases and J by 2 bases, with 17 bases between the two germline ends. The CDR3 runs 16 residues. The CDR3 bases are TGTGCCAGCAGCTCCCGGACAGAACAATTCAACTATGGCTACACCTTC. Residues: CASSSRTEQFNYGYTF. Using reference TRBV7-9 and TRBJ1-2 for the parts outside the CDR3, the full variable domain is DTGVSQNPRHKITKRGQNVTFRCDPISEHNRLYWYRQTLGQGPEFLTYFQNEAQLEKSRLLSDRFSAERPKGSFSTLEIQRTEQGDSAMYLCASSSRTEQFNYGYTFGSGTRLTVV.